This is a list of T cell receptor beta chains from one sample in a study of T cells in Graves' hyperthyroidism and ophthalmopathy. MiXCR was run by TCRdb on the multiplex PCR reads, yielding one entry per CDR3 protein. The sample contains fewer than 750,000 distinct CDR3 sequences, approximately 14% of which appear only once. Specimen: blood. These receptors were taken from a woman aged 40 to 50 with Graves' ophthalmopathy. Both conserved end residues are part of each CDR3. D genes are given only for firm matches. Clone size is given for some rows only: seen once, a few or many times, or a class if the clone is expanded.

clone_size j_call d_call v_call cdr3_aa cdr3_nt
few TRBJ1-1 . TRBV7-3 CASRGALTDTTMNTEAFF TGTGCCAGCAGGGGGGCGTTAACAGACACAACCATGAACACTGAAGCTTTCTTT
many TRBJ2-7 . TRBV9 CASSDGGLVEQYF TGTGCCAGCAGCGATGGGGGGCTCGTCGAGCAGTACTTC
many TRBJ2-7 TRBD1 TRBV10-3 CAITQGSSYEQYF TGTGCCATCACACAGGGGAGCTCCTACGAGCAGTACTTC
many TRBJ2-2 . TRBV28 CASSLDLRGNTGELFF TGTGCCAGCAGTTTAGATCTCCGGGGAAACACCGGGGAGCTGTTTTTT
. TRBJ2-7 TRBD2 TRBV12-3/TRBV12-4 CASSLSSGREQYF TGTGCCAGCAGTTTAAGTAGCGGGCGGGAGCAGTACTTC
many TRBJ1-1 . TRBV5-6 CASSLGGGANTEAFF TGTGCCAGCAGCTTGGGTGGGGGCGCGAACACTGAAGCTTTCTTT
. TRBJ2-1 TRBD2 TRBV5-1 CASSLRGEGRFSEQFF TGCGCCAGCAGCTTGCGTGGGGAGGGCCGATTCAGTGAGCAGTTCTTC
many TRBJ2-5 TRBD2 TRBV28 CASSFSGTRETQYF TGTGCCAGCAGCTTTAGCGGGACGAGGGAGACCCAGTACTTC
. TRBJ1-5 . TRBV7-9 CASSSYLDQPQHF TGTGCCAGCAGCTCTTATCTAGATCAGCCCCAGCATTTT
many TRBJ1-2 . TRBV5-1 CASSLWLGADGGYTF TGCGCCAGCAGCTTGTGGCTTGGGGCGGACGGCGGCTACACCTTC